This TCR beta chain stems from a study of blood T cell repertoires in COVID-19. As for the study in general: Both acute and convalescent COVID-19 samples were obtained from the United States, Italy and Spain. T cells, B-cell-depleted T cells, or PBMCs provided the cDNA or gDNA that served as material.

CDR3 length equals 15 residues. Trimming took off 0 bases at V and 5 bases at J, with 12 bases between the two ends. Per the germline V gene, CDR1 is SGHRS and CDR2 is YFSETQ. The repertoire was sequenced with immunoSEQ multiplex PCR; TCRdb's copy has only in-frame clones and lacks some. The data hold around 190,000 clones, with approximately 80% observed a single time. This TCR was sampled from a woman aged 50 to 65 with active or convalescent COVID-19. The sample was peripheral blood. V gene TRBV5-1 combines with J gene TRBJ2-1; possible D gene TRBD2, 5 bases. The DNA for the CDR3 is TGCGCCAGCAGCTTGGGGTCTAGCAGCCACAATGAGCAGTTCTTC. This translates into CASSLGSSSHNEQFF.